Listed below are T cell receptor beta chains from one sample, sequenced in a study of graft-versus-host responses after intestinal transplantation. TCRdb's table, derived via immunoSEQ multiplex PCR, lists solely in-frame clones and lacks some. The sample has roughly 4,500 clones; 76% are singletons. Sequencing was performed on ileum tissue, taken 338 days after intestinal transplantation. The source of these receptors is a human patient who received an intestinal transplant, so some T cells may come from the graft donor. The CDR3 runs from the conserved cysteine through the conserved F or W. Each record gives: D gene, V gene, clone size, J gene, CDR3 protein, CDR3 DNA. D genes are given only for firm matches. Clone size is shown for a subset of rows, as once, few, many or a class of expanded clone.

TRBD2	TRBV5-1	few	TRBJ2-7	CASSITGTSVYEQYF	TGCGCCAGCAGCATAACCGGGACTAGTGTCTACGAGCAGTACTTC
NA	TRBV5-1	NA	TRBJ1-4	CASSLFGGKDEKLFF	TGCGCCAGCAGCTTGTTTGGGGGGAAGGATGAAAAACTGTTTTTT
NA	TRBV27	NA	TRBJ2-3	CASRIGFPGNTQYF	TGTGCCAGCAGGATCGGCTTTCCAGGGAATACGCAGTATTTT
NA	TRBV19	NA	TRBJ2-7	CASSMGTGFSYEQYF	TGTGCCAGTAGTATGGGAACGGGATTCTCCTACGAGCAGTACTTC
TRBD1	TRBV29-1	NA	TRBJ2-2	CSAEDPEPGQGPGELFF	TGCAGCGCTGAAGATCCCGAGCCGGGACAGGGTCCCGGGGAGCTGTTTTTT
NA	TRBV2	NA	TRBJ1-1	CASQYLDSLEAFF	TGTGCCAGCCAGTATCTAGACAGTCTTGAAGCTTTCTTT
NA	TRBV11-2	NA	TRBJ1-6	CASSGDGSSPLHF	TGTGCCAGCAGCGGAGATGGTAGCTCACCCCTCCACTTT
NA	TRBV2	few	TRBJ1-1	CASSVAALNTEAFF	TGTGCCAGCAGTGTGGCGGCTTTGAACACTGAAGCTTTCTTT
NA	TRBV28	few	TRBJ2-2	CASSPDRSLGTGELFF	TGTGCCAGCAGCCCCGACAGGTCCCTCGGTACCGGGGAGCTGTTTTTT
NA	TRBV7-9	NA	TRBJ2-3	CASSHTDTQYF	TGTGCCAGCAGCCACACAGATACGCAGTATTTT
TRBD2	TRBV5-1	NA	TRBJ2-7	CASSSSGGGYEQYF	TGCGCCAGCAGCTCAAGCGGGGGGGGCTACGAGCAGTACTTC
TRBD1	TRBV15	once	TRBJ1-1	CATSRDLVTGAPNTEAFF	TGTGCCACCAGCAGAGATCTAGTGACAGGGGCACCGAACACTGAAGCTTTCTTT
NA	TRBV19	NA	TRBJ2-7	CASSIGYSYEQYF	TGTGCCAGTAGTATCGGGTACTCCTACGAGCAGTACTTC
TRBD1	TRBV5-3	NA	TRBJ2-3	CARSNSPRQGAGTDTQYF	TGTGCCAGAAGCAACTCTCCCCGACAGGGGGCCGGCACAGATACGCAGTATTTT
NA	TRBV5-1	NA	TRBJ1-1	CASSLSQQNTEAFF	TGCGCCAGCAGCTTGTCACAGCAGAACACTGAAGCTTTCTTT
TRBD2	TRBV29-1	NA	TRBJ2-1	CSVAGGASGRANYNEQFF	TGCAGCGTTGCCGGTGGGGCTAGCGGGAGGGCCAATTACAATGAGCAGTTCTTC
NA	TRBV5-1	NA	TRBJ2-1	CASSLGLFNEQFF	TGCGCCAGCAGCCTAGGACTCTTCAATGAGCAGTTCTTC
TRBD1	TRBV5-4	NA	TRBJ2-7	CASSQSRGLYEQYF	TGTGCCAGCAGCCAGAGCAGGGGGCTGTACGAGCAGTACTTC
TRBD2	TRBV6-6	NA	TRBJ2-7	CASRTSGSEQYF	TGTGCCAGCAGGACTAGCGGGAGCGAGCAGTACTTC
NA	TRBV6-5	NA	TRBJ2-7	CASSSSGTSLTEQYF	TGTGCCAGCAGTTCCTCCGGGACAAGCCTTACGGAGCAGTACTTC
TRBD1	TRBV7-2	NA	TRBJ1-1	CASGPPLGTAIEAFF	TGTGCCAGCGGCCCTCCCCTGGGGACAGCAATTGAAGCTTTCTTT
NA	TRBV15	NA	TRBJ2-5	CATSRELNRETQYF	TGTGCCACCAGCAGAGAATTAAATCGAGAGACCCAGTACTTC
NA	TRBV5-1	NA	TRBJ2-2	CASSSQGNTGELFF	TGCGCCAGCAGCTCACAGGGGAACACCGGGGAGCTGTTTTTT
TRBD1	TRBV19	NA	TRBJ2-2	CASSIGDSHTGELFF	TGTGCCAGTAGTATAGGGGACAGCCACACCGGGGAGCTGTTTTTT
TRBD2	TRBV2	NA	TRBJ2-5	CASSELAGVWETQYF	TGTGCCAGCAGTGAACTAGCGGGGGTATGGGAGACCCAGTACTTC
NA	TRBV21-1	NA	TRBJ2-5	CASIKDHGETQYF	TGTGCCAGCATCAAAGACCACGGGGAGACCCAGTACTTC
TRBD2	TRBV6-5	few	TRBJ2-1	CASSKSGANNEQFF	TGTGCCAGCAGTAAGAGCGGGGCTAACAATGAGCAGTTCTTC
NA	TRBV28	NA	TRBJ1-1	CASSPLSGRTEAFF	TGTGCCAGCAGTCCGCTATCAGGGAGGACTGAAGCTTTCTTT
TRBD1	TRBV6-5	NA	TRBJ2-5	CASSDRGLKTQYF	TGTGCCAGCAGTGACAGGGGGCTAAAGACCCAGTACTTC
TRBD1	TRBV2	NA	TRBJ2-7	CASTRDRGVEQYF	TGTGCCAGCACCCGGGACAGGGGTGTCGAGCAGTACTTC
TRBD2	TRBV19	NA	TRBJ2-1	CASSPRLAGGYNEQFF	TGTGCCAGTAGTCCTCGATTAGCGGGAGGTTACAATGAGCAGTTCTTC
TRBD1	TRBV27	NA	TRBJ2-7	CASSFGQGGYEQYF	TGTGCCAGCAGTTTCGGACAGGGGGGGTACGAGCAGTACTTC
NA	TRBV27	NA	TRBJ1-2	CASSDRTNYGYTF	TGTGCCAGCAGCGACAGGACCAACTATGGCTACACCTTC
TRBD2	TRBV7-2	medium-sized	TRBJ2-7	CASSPGFGEGYEQYF	TGTGCCAGCAGCCCCGGGTTTGGGGAGGGGTACGAGCAGTACTTC
NA	TRBV9	few	TRBJ2-5	CASSVGSGNQETQYF	TGTGCCAGCAGCGTAGGGTCAGGGAACCAAGAGACCCAGTACTTC
NA	TRBV19	NA	TRBJ2-3	CASSNGRDTDTQYF	TGTGCCAGTAGTAATGGCAGGGACACAGATACGCAGTATTTT
TRBD2	TRBV10-3	NA	TRBJ2-1	CAISDHSSGPPYEQFF	TGTGCCATCAGTGACCACTCTAGCGGCCCTCCGTATGAGCAGTTCTTC
NA	TRBV13	NA	TRBJ2-1	CASSAGRGLRDYNEQFF	TGTGCCAGCAGCGCCGGAAGGGGACTCCGAGATTACAATGAGCAGTTCTTC
TRBD1	TRBV4-1	few	TRBJ1-4	CASTGGTGNEKLFF	TGCGCCAGCACAGGGGGGACAGGCAATGAAAAACTGTTTTTT
TRBD2	TRBV2	NA	TRBJ2-3	CASSTPGLGTDTQYF	TGTGCCAGCAGTACCCCGGGACTAGGCACAGATACGCAGTATTTT
TRBD2	TRBV10-3	NA	TRBJ2-7	CAISESGLAGEQYF	TGTGCCATCAGTGAGTCGGGACTAGCGGGGGAGCAGTACTTC
TRBD1	TRBV27	NA	TRBJ2-7	CASSFIQGAGEQYF	TGTGCCAGCAGTTTTATACAGGGGGCAGGGGAGCAGTACTTC
TRBD1	TRBV28	NA	TRBJ1-4	CASSLMGTGGNEKLFF	TGTGCCAGCAGTCTCATGGGGACAGGTGGTAATGAAAAACTGTTTTTT
NA	TRBV15	NA	TRBJ1-6	CATSRAGTNSPLHF	TGTGCCACCAGCAGAGCCGGGACAAATTCACCCCTCCACTTT
NA	TRBV7-8	NA	TRBJ2-7	CASSPTFSYEQYF	TGTGCCAGCAGCCCGACATTCTCCTACGAGCAGTACTTC